This entry is about one T cell receptor beta chain. The CDR3 is 14 amino acids. With 6 bases removed from V and 2 bases from J, the gap between germline ends came to 11 bases. Germline V gene data show CDR1 as MDHEN and CDR2 as SYDVKM. This entry belongs to a study of blood T cell repertoires in COVID-19. Overall study: Some COVID-19 samples were acute and others convalescent; all came from the United States, Italy and Spain. The cDNA or gDNA used as material had been derived from T cells, B-cell-depleted T cells, or PBMCs.

Methods used by the authors: Nucleated cell counts were estimated from reference gene primer amplification. The table came from immunoSEQ multiplex PCR; TCRdb's copy has only in-frame clones and leaves some out. V, J and clone size are those of that table, while D and trimming were read from the DNA. The table shows about 100,000 clones, with about 80% occurring only once. This clonotype was obtained from a man between 65 and 85 years old with active or convalescent COVID-19. The chain couples TRBV28 to TRBJ1-3; the D is unclear. Sequencing used peripheral blood. The CDR3 loop is CASSLTAAGNTIYF. The CDR3, as DNA: TGTGCCAGCAGCCTCACGGCGGCTGGAAACACCATATATTTT.